One and the same sample provided the 11 T cell receptor beta chains below, sequenced in a study of T cell responses to AZD1222 COVID-19 vaccine (dated by TCRdb to the early 2020s). Libraries were built with the immunoSEQ multiplex PCR assay. Not all clones reach the TCRdb copy of this immuneACCESS table, which keeps in-frame sequences only. Checked studies attribute under half of the gap to unresolved V genes and leave the rest unexplained. This sample holds 90,000 to 130,000 clones; about nine tenths were observed only once. Together, the top ten hold around 1.5% of the sample. This sample's time point label indicates: baseline before first vaccination. This specimen consisted of peripheral blood, obtained on day 0 of AZD1222 vaccination. The receptor source for this set is an adult in good health.

The chain has TRBV2 and TRBJ1-5, with no clear D. V lost 2 bases and J 0 bases, leaving 8 bases between the germline ends. This CDR3 comprises 15 residues. CDR1 SNHLY and CDR2 FYNNEI come from the germline V gene. Here the CDR3 reads CASSETRNSNQPQHF. CDR3 sequence (DNA): TGTGCCAGCAGTGAAACGCGGAATAGCAATCAGCCCCAGCATTTT.

The chain recombines TRBV10-3 with TRBJ2-2; D uncertain. CDR3 length: 14 residues. Between the trimmed V and J ends, which lost 0 bases and 0 bases, there was a span of 2 bases. Germline V gene lookup returns CDR1 ENHRY and CDR2 SYGVKD. This CDR3 is CAISESANTGELFF. The DNA for the CDR3 is TGTGCCATCAGTGAGTCTGCGAACACCGGGGAGCTGTTTTTT.

J is TRBJ1-1 and V is TRBV10-3, with TRBD1 as a possible D gene (5 bases). The CDR3 is 14 residues long. V lost 5 bases, J lost 1 base, and 11 bases lay in between. The germline gives CDR1 ENHRY, CDR2 SYGVKD. The CDR3 DNA reads as TGTGCCATCAGTCCCCGGGGGGGGAACACTGAAGCTTTCTTT. Translating it yields CAISPRGGNTEAFF.

This clone was picked up one time. The rearrangement links TRBV7-7 to TRBJ2-2; D might be TRBD2 (6 bases). Germline CDR1 SSHAT, CDR2 FNYEAQ (reference sequence). Trimming removed 5 bases at V and 3 bases at J, with 13 bases between. The CDR3 is 15 residues long. CDR3 in DNA: TGTGCCAGCAGCCAAGCAGCGGGTCACACCGGGGAGCTGTTTTTT. Its protein is CASSQAAGHTGELFF.

The rearrangement joins TRBV14 to TRBJ2-5, with D possibly matching TRBD1 (6 bases). CDR3 length: 15 residues. Germline V CDR1 and CDR2: SGHDN, FVKESK. The V and J ends lost 4 bases and 3 bases respectively, with 15 bases between them. The CDR3 nucleotides are TGTGCCAGCAGCCGATCAGGGACATTGGAAGAGACCCAGTACTTC. It specifies CASSRSGTLEETQYF.

The gene calls are TRBV19 and TRBJ1-1; D not resolved. Germline CDR1 is LNHDA and CDR2 is SQIVND (reference sequence). V was clipped by 7 bases and J by 1 base, with 4 bases between them. The CDR3 covers 11 residues. For the CDR3, the DNA is TGTGCCAGTAAACAGAACACTGAAGCTTTCTTT. Its translation is CASKQNTEAFF.

The chain joins TRBV3-1 (or the pseudogene TRBV3-2) to TRBJ1-2; unclear D gene. From germline, CDR1 is LGHDT and CDR2 YNNKEL (reference sequence). Between the trimmed V and J ends, which lost 2 bases and 2 bases, there was a span of 6 bases. The CDR3 extends over 13 amino acids. DNA of the CDR3: TGTGCCAGCAGCCAAAGACCGAACTATGGCTACACCTTC. As protein: CASSQRPNYGYTF.

The gene calls are TRBV2 and TRBJ1-1; 8 bases are shared with TRBD1. The J segment lost 3 bases and the V segment lost 9 bases, leaving 6 bases of the junction unmatched. Germline V gene sequence: CDR1 SNHLY, CDR2 FYNNEI. This CDR3 is 13 amino acids long. CDR3 nucleotide sequence: TGTGCCAGAGGACAGGGTCTACACACTGAAGCTTTCTTT. It is translated as CARGQGLHTEAFF.

This clone came up once. The rearrangement joins TRBV19 to TRBJ1-1; a weak D match, TRBD1 (5 bases). With 8 bases removed from V and 1 base from J, the gap between germline ends came to 14 bases. This CDR3 region has 14 residues. The V gene's germline CDR1 is LNHDA and CDR2 SQIVND (reference sequence). The CDR3 DNA follows: TGTGCCAGTCTTCGGGGACGGACGAACACTGAAGCTTTCTTT. It specifies CASLRGRTNTEAFF.

The V call is TRBV9, the J call TRBJ2-1, with 7 bases identical to TRBD2. The J segment lost 0 bases and the V segment lost 4 bases, leaving 4 bases of the junction unmatched. Germline V lookup: CDR1 SGDLS, CDR2 YYNGEE. The CDR3 has 15 amino acids. The CDR3 DNA reads as TGTGCCAGCAGCTTTCGGACTAGCTCCTACAATGAGCAGTTCTTC. Its protein product is CASSFRTSSYNEQFF.

The gene calls are TRBV6-2 or TRBV6-3 and TRBJ1-5; D gene ambiguous. Trimming took 0 bases from V and 9 from J, leaving 6 bases between them. The CDR3 contains 12 residues. Germline CDR1 reads MNHEY; CDR2 reads SVGEGT. The CDR3 here is CASSYSVRPQHF. In DNA form, the CDR3 reads TGTGCCAGCAGTTACTCGGTGAGGCCCCAGCATTTT.